This passage covers 5 T cell receptor beta chains from one sample sequenced in a study of blood T cell repertoires in COVID-19. Assay: immunoSEQ multiplex PCR; the TCRdb copy retains only in-frame clones and omits some. Counted here are around 130,000 clones, approximately 87% occurring once; the ten biggest clones make up approximately 2%. The source material was peripheral blood. The receptor set was obtained from a man between 70 and 80 years old with active COVID-19.

This clone occurred once. This chain uses TRBV25-1 with TRBJ1-5; 9 nucleotides agree with TRBD1. Germline CDR1 is MGHDK and CDR2 is SYGVNS. This CDR3 is 14 amino acids long. V gave up 2 bases and J gave up 7 bases; unmatched junction bases: 3. The CDR3 nucleotides read TGTGCCAGCAGTGAAGGACAGGGGCGGCAGCCCCAGCATTTT. Translating it yields CASSEGQGRQPQHF.

This clone has just a few counts. V gene TRBV5-1 combines with J gene TRBJ1-1; D uncertain. Germline CDR1 and CDR2: SGHRS and YFSETQ. V was cut by 2 bases and J by 1 base, with 9 bases left in between. This CDR3 region has 14 residues. CDR3 in DNA: TGCGCCAGCAGCTTCGGAGGGCCGAACACTGAAGCTTTCTTT. It encodes CASSFGGPNTEAFF.

The V gene is TRBV7-9, the J gene TRBJ1-4; no reliable D call. Germline CDR1 reads SEHNR; CDR2 reads FQNEAQ (reference sequence). The CDR3 has 16 amino acids. V was pared by 3 bases and J by 0 bases, with 11 bases between. CDR3 protein: CASSLLAVTTNEKLFF. CDR3 nucleotide sequence: TGTGCCAGCAGCTTGTTGGCCGTTACAACTAATGAAAAACTGTTTTTT.

The chain couples TRBV14 to TRBJ2-7; D possibly corresponds to TRBD2 (5 bases). The ends were cut back, 3 bases at V and 0 bases at J, with 15 bases in the middle. CDR1 SGHDN and CDR2 FVKESK come from the germline V gene. The CDR3 spans 16 residues. CDR3 bases: TGTGCCAGCAGCCATACCGCACGGAGGAGCTCCTACGAGCAGTACTTC. It encodes CASSHTARRSSYEQYF.

The chain employs TRBV5-6 and TRBJ1-1; a possible D gene is TRBD1 (6 bases). CDR1 SGHDT and CDR2 YYEEEE come from the germline V gene. Trimming cost V 4 bases and J 4 bases, with 11 bases left between them. This CDR3 is built from 13 residues. The CDR3 region is CASSRRGGTEAFF. The DNA of the CDR3 is TGTGCCAGCAGCCGCAGGGGTGGCACTGAAGCTTTCTTT.